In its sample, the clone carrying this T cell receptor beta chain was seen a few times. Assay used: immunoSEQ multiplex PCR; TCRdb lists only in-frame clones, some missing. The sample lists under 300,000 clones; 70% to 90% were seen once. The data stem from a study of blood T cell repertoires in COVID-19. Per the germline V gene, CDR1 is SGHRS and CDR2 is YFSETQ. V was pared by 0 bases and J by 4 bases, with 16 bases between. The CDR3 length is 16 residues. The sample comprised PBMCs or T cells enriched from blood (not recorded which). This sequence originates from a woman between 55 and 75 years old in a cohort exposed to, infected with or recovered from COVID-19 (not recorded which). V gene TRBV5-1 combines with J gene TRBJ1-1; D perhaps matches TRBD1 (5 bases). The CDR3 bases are TGCGCCAGCAGCTTGGGCAGGGAGGTTGGGGGCACTGAAGCTTTCTTT. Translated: CASSLGREVGGTEAFF.